This TCR beta chain is from a study of T-cell memory formation after mild COVID-19. CDR1 and CDR2 from the germline V gene are MRHNA and SNTAGT. V was shortened by 0 bases and J by 3 bases, with 10 bases between the two germline ends. CDR3 length: 15 amino acids. Via MiXCR, TCRdb re-called the 5' RACE reads, giving one row per CDR3 protein. The sample carries about 470,000 distinct CDR3 sequences, roughly 25% recorded once. The sequenced material came from PBMCs or a T cell subset sorted from them (not recorded which). This receptor was identified in an adult woman who had mild COVID-19 (a few samples of this study predate the infection). Cell type and time point are not known. The chain has TRBV6-4 and TRBJ2-3; tentatively, D is TRBD1 (5 bases). The CDR3 DNA reads TGTGCCAGCAGTGACTCGTACAGGCCGACAGATACGCAGTATTTT. Amino acids: CASSDSYRPTDTQYF.